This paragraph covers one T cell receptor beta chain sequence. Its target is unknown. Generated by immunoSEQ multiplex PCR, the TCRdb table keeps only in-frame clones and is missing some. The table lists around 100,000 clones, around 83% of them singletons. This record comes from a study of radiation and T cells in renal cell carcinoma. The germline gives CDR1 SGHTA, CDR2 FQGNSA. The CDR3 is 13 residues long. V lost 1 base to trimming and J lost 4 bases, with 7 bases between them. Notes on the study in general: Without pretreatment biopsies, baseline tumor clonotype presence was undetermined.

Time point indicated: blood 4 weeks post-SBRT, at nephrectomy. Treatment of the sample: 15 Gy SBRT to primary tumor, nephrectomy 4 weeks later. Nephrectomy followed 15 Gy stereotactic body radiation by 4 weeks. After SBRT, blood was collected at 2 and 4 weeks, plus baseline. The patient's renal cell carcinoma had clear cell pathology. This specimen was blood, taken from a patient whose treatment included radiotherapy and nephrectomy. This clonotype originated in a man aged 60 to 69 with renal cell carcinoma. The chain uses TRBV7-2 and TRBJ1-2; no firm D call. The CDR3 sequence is CASSLDGTYGYTF. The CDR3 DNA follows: TGTGCCAGCAGCTTAGACGGAACCTATGGCTACACCTTC.